This T cell receptor beta chain is from a study of T cells in Graves' hyperthyroidism and ophthalmopathy. Study-level results: In the blood, most expanded thyroid clonotypes above 0.001 appeared as well.

It was considered stable Graves' hyperthyroidism when ophthalmopathy did not progress within 18 months. Exclusions: uncontrolled infection, other autoimmune disease, pregnancy, lactation. What was amplified from RNA transcripts were TCR beta CDR3 regions. TCR CDR3 regions were first amplified by RT-PCR with HTBI primers. TCRdb passed the multiplex PCR reads through MiXCR, listing each CDR3 protein once. The data show 45,000 to 50,000 distinct CDR3 sequences, with around 49% seen just once and under 35% held by the top ten. Looked up from germline, CDR1 is MGHDK and CDR2 is SYGVNS. This CDR3 region has 16 residues. Note on this clonotype: Its antigen is not identified. An end of the junction differs from the germline gene, which may be a read error.

The chain combines TRBV25-1 with TRBJ1-1; the D gene is possibly TRBD1 (5 bases). The sequencing sample was made of peripheral blood or thyroid tissue (not recorded which). The sequence came from a woman between 45 and 65 years old with Graves' hyperthyroidism. CDR3 amino acids: CASSAKRQNQNIEAFF. CDR3 DNA sequence: TGTGCCAGCAGTGCTAAACGACAGAACCAGAACATTGAAGCTTTCTTT.